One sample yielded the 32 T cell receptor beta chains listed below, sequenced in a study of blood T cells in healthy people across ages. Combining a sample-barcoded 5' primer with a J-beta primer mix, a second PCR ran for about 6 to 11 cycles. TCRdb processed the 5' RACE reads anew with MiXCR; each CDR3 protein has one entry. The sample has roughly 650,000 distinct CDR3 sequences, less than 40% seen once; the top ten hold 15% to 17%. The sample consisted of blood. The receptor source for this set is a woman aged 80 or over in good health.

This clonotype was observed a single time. The CDR3 region has the DNA TGTGCCAGCAGCTTCAGACAGAGGAGCTCCTACGAGCAGTACTTC. It codes for CASSFRQRSSYEQYF. The V call is TRBV13, the J call TRBJ2-7; the D gene is possibly TRBD1 (5 bases). Trimming took off 3 bases at V and 0 bases at J, with 12 bases between the two ends. Germline V gene data show CDR1 as PRHDT and CDR2 as FYEKMQ (reference sequence). The CDR3 covers 15 residues.

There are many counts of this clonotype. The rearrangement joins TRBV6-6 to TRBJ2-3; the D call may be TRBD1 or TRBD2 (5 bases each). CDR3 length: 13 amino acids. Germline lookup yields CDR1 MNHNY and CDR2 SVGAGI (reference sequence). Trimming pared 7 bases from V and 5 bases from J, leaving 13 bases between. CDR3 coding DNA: TGTGCCAGCACCGAACTGGGACGAGATACGCAGTATTTT. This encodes CASTELGRDTQYF.

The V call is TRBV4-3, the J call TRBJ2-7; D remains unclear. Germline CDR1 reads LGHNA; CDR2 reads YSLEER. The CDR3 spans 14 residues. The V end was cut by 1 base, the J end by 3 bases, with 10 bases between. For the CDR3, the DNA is TGCGCCAGCAGCCAAGCTCACCTAAACTACGAGCAGTACTTC. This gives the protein CASSQAHLNYEQYF.

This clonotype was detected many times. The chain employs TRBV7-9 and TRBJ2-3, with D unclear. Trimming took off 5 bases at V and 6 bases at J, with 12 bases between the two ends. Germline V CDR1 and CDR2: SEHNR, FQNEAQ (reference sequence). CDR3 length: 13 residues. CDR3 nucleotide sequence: TGTGCCAGCAGCCCCAAAGTTCGGGATACGCAGTATTTT. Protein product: CASSPKVRDTQYF.

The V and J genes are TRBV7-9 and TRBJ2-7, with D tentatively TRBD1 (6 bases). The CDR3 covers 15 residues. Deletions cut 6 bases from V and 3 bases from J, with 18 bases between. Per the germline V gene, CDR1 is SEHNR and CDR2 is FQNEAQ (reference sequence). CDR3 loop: CASSYSIQGVYEQYF. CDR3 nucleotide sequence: TGTGCCAGCAGTTACTCCATACAGGGCGTCTACGAGCAGTACTTC.

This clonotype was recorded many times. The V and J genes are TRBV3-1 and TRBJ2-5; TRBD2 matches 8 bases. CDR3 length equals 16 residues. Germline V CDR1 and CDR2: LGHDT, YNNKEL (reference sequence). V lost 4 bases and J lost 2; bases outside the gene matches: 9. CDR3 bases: TGTGCCAGCAGCCCCGGGATAGCGGGGAATCAAGAGACCCAGTACTTC. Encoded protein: CASSPGIAGNQETQYF.

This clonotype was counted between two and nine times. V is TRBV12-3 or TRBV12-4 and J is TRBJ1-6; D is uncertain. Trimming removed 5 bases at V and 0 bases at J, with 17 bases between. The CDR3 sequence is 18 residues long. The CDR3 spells CASSHPPYRGSYNSPLHF. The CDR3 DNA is TGTGCCAGCAGTCACCCACCCTATCGGGGCTCCTATAATTCACCCCTCCACTTT.

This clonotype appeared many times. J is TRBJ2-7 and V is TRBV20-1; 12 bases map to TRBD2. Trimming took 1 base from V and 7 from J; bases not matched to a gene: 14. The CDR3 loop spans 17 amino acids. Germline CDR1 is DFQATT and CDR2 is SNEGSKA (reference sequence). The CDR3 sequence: CSARAGLMTSGGGEQYF. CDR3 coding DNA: TGCAGTGCTAGAGCAGGGTTGATGACTAGCGGGGGAGGGGAGCAGTACTTC.

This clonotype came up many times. CDR3 in amino acids: CASSLEMTGGTEAFF. The CDR3 bases are TGTGCCAGCAGCTTAGAAATGACGGGTGGGACTGAAGCTTTCTTT. The chain has TRBV7-2 and TRBJ1-1, with D hard to call. Germline V gene data show CDR1 as SGHTA and CDR2 as FQGNSA. This CDR3 has 15 amino acids. V was clipped by 1 base and J by 5 bases, with 14 bases between them.

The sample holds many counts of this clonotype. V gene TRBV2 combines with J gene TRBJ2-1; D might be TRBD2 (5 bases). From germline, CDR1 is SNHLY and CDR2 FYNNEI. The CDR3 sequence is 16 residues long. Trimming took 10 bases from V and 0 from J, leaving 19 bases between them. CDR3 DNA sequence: TGTGCCACCCGGGGTGAGCGGCAAAGCTCCTACAATGAGCAGTTCTTC. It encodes CATRGERQSSYNEQFF.

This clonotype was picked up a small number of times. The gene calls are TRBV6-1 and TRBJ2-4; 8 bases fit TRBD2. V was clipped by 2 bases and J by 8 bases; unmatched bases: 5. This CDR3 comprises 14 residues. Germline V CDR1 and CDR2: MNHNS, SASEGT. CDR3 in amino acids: CASSERGGVDIQYF. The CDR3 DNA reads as TGTGCCAGCAGTGAACGGGGGGGCGTGGACATTCAGTACTTC.

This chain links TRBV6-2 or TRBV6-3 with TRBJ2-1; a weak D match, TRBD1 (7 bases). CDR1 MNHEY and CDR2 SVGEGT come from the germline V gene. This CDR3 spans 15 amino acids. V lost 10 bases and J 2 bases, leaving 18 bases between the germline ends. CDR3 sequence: CANRHSGGTYNEQFF. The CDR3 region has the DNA TGTGCCAACAGACATTCAGGGGGGACCTACAATGAGCAGTTCTTC.

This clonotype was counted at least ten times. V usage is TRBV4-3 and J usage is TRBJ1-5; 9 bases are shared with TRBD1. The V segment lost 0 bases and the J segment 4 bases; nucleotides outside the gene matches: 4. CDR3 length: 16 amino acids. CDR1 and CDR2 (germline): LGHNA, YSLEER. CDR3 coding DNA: TGCGCCAGCAGCCAAGAGTATGGACAGGGGAATCAGCCCCAGCATTTT. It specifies CASSQEYGQGNQPQHF.

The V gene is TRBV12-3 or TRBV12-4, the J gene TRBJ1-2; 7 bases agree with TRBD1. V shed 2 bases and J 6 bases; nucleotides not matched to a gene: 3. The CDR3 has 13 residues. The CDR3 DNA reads TGTGCCAGCAGTTTACAGGGGGAGAATGGCTACACCTTC. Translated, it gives CASSLQGENGYTF.

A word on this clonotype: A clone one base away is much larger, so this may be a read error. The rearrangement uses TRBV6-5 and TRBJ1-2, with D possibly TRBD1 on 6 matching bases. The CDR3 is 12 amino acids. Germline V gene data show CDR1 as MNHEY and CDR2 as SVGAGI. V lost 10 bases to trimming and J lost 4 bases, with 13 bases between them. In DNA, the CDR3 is TGTGCCAACAGACAGGACACCTATGGCTACACCTTC. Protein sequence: CANRQDTYGYTF.

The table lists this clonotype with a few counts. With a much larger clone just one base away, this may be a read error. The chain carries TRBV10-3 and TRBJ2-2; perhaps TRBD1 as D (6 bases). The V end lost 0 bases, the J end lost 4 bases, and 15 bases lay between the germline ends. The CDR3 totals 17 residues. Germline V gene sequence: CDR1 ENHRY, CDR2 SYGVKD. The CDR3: CAISESKSAGVTGELFF. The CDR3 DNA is TGTGCCATCAGTGAGTCAAAGAGCGCAGGGGTCACCGGGGAGCTGTTTTTT.

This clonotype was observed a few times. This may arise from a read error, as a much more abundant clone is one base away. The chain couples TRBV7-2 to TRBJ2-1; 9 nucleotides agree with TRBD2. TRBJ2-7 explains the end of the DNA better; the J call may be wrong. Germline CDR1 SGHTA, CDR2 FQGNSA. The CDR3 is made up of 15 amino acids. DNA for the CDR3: TGTGCCAGCAGCTTACTAGCGGGGCTCTACAATGAGCAGTACTTC. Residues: CASSLLAGLYNEQYF.

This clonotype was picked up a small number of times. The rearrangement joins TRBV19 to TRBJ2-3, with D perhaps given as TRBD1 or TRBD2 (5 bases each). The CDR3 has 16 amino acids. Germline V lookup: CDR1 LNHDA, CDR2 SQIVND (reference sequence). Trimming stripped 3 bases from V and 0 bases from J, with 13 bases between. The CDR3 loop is CASSIDGAPSTDTQYF. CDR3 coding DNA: TGTGCCAGTAGTATCGACGGGGCACCTAGCACAGATACGCAGTATTTT.

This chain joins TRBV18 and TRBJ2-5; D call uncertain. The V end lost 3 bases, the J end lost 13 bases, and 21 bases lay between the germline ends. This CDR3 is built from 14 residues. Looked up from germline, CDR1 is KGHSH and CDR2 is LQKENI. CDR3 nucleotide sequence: TGTGCCAGCTCACCCTTACTGACTTACAATGAGCGGTACTTC. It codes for CASSPLLTYNERYF.

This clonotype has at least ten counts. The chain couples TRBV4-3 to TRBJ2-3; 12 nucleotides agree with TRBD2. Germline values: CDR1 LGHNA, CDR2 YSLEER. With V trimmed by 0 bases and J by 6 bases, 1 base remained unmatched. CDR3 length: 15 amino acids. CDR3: CASSQDTSGGDTQYF. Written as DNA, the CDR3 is TGCGCCAGCAGCCAAGATACTAGCGGGGGGGATACGCAGTATTTT.

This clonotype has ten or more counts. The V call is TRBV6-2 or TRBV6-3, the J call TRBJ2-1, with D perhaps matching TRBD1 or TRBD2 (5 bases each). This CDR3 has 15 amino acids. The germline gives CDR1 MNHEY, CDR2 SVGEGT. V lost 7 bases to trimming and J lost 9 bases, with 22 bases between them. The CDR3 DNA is TGTGCCAGCAATACCCCACGGCGAGGGGCGGGTGAGCAGTTCTTC. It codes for CASNTPRRGAGEQFF.

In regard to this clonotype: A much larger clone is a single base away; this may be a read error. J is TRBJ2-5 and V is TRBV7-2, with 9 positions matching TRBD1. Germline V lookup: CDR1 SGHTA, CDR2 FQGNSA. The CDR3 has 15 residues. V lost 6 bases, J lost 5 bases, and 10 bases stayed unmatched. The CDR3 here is CASSPGQGRWETQYF. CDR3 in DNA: TGTGCCAGCAGTCCCGGACAGGGGAGGTGGGAGACCCAGTACTTC.

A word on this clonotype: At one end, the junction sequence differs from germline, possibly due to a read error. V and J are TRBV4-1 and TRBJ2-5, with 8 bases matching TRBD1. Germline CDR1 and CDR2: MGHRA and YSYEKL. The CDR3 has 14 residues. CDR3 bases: TGCGCCTGCAGCTTTTCGGACAGGGTCAATGAGCAGTACTTC. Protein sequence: CACSFSDRVNEQYF.

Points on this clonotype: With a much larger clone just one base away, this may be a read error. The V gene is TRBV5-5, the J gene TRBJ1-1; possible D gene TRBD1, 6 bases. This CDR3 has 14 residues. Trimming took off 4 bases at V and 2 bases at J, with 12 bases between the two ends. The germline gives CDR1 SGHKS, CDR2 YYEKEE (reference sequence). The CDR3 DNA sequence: TGTGCCAGCAGCGTAAGGGGGGTAAACACTGAAGCTTTCTTT. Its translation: CASSVRGVNTEAFF. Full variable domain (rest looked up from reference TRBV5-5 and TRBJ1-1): DAGVTQSPTHLIKTRGQQVTLRCSPISGHKSVSWYQQVLGQGPQFIFQYYEKEERGRGNFPDRFSARQFPNYSSELNVNALLLGDSALYLCASSVRGVNTEAFFGQGTRLTVV.

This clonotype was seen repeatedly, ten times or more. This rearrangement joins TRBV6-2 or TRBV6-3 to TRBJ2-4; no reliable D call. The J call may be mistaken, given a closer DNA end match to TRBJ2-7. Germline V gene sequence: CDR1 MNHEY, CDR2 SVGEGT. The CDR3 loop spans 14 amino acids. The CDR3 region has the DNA TGTGCCAGCAGTTACCCCCCGACTTCTAACGAGCAGTACTTC. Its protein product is CASSYPPTSNEQYF.

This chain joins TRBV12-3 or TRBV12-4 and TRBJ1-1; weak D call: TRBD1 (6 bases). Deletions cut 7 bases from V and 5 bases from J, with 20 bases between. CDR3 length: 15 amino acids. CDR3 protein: CASTLMGGGDTEAFF. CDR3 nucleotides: TGTGCCAGCACCCTAATGGGAGGGGGAGATACTGAAGCTTTCTTT.

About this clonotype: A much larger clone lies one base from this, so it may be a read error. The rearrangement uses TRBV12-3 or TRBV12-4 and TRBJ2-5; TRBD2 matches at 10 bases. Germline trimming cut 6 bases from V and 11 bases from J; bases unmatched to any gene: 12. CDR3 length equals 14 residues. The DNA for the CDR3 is TGTGCCAGCAGGTCGAGCGGGGGGGTCAGTGAGCAGTACTTC. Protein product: CASRSSGGVSEQYF.

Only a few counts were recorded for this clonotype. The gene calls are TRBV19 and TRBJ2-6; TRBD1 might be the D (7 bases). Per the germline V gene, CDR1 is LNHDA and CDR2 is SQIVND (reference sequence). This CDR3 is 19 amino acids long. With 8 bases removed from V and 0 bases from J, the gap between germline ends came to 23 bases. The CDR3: CASGPAGGNVRSGANVLTF. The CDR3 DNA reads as TGTGCCAGTGGACCGGCAGGGGGGAACGTTCGCTCTGGGGCCAACGTCCTGACTTTC. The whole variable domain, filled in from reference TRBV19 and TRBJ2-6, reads DGGITQSPKYLFRKEGQNVTLSCEQNLNHDAMYWYRQDPGQGLRLIYYSQIVNDFQKGDIAEGYSVSREKKESFPLTVTSAQKNPTAFYLCASGPAGGNVRSGANVLTFGAGSRLTVL.

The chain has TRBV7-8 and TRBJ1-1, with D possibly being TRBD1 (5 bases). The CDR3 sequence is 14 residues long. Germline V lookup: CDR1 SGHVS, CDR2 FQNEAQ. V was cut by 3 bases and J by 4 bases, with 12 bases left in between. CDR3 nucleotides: TGTGCCAGCAGCTTTAGGGGTCGGGGCACTGAAGCTTTCTTT. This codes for CASSFRGRGTEAFF.

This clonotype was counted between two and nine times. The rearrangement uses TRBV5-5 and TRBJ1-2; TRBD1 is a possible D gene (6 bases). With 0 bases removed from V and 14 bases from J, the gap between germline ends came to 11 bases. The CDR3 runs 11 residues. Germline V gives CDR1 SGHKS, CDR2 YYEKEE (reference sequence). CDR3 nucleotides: TGTGCCAGCAGCTTGGGCAGGGGAAAGACCTTC. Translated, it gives CASSLGRGKTF.

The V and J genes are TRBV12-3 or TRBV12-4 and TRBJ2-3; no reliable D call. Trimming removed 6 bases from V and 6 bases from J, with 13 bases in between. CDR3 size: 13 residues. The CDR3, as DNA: TGTGCCAGCAGCCAAGTGGCCCCGGATACGCAGTATTTT. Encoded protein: CASSQVAPDTQYF.

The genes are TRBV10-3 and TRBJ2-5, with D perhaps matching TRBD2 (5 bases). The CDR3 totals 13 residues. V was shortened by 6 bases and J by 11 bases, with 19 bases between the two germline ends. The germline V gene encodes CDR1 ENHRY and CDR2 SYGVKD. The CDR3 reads CAIRTTKHNEQYF. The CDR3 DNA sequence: TGTGCCATCAGGACTACGAAGCACAATGAGCAGTACTTC.